Presented here are 32 T cell receptor beta chains from one specimen sequenced in a study of CD8+ T cells in alopecia areata. As to treatment: oral pan-JAK inhibitor, 5-10 mg twice daily. After isolation, RNA underwent reverse transcription to generate cDNA as the sequencing template. Measured with immunoSEQ multiplex PCR; TCRdb has only the in-frame clones, and not every one. The sample contains roughly 280,000 clones, 50% to 75% of which appear only once. The source material was CD4+ T cells sorted from blood, sampled around week 54, from a patient treated with tofacitinib. These receptor sequences come from a human donor with alopecia areata.

This chain links TRBV7-2 with TRBJ2-3; D remains ambiguous. Between the trimmed V and J ends, which lost 2 bases and 1 base, there was a span of 10 bases. CDR1 and CDR2 (germline): SGHTA, FQGNSA. The CDR3 is 15 amino acids. The CDR3 loop reads CASSLSLPGTDTQYF. CDR3 nucleotides: TGTGCCAGCAGCTTAAGTCTACCTGGCACAGATACGCAGTATTTT.

In nucleotides, the CDR3 is TGTGCCAGCAGCTCTGGACAGGGTCAACCCTACGAGCAGTACTTC. This encodes CASSSGQGQPYEQYF. This chain joins TRBV5-4 and TRBJ2-7; 8 nucleotides match TRBD1. Trimming at V came to 3 bases and at J to 2 bases, leaving 7 bases not matched to a gene. The CDR3 is 15 amino acids. Germline V gene data show CDR1 as SGHNT and CDR2 as YYREEE (reference sequence).

The chain recombines TRBV7-9 with TRBJ1-4; possibly TRBD1 for D (5 bases). V lost 5 bases, J lost 6 bases, and 16 bases lay in between. This CDR3 has 15 amino acids. Germline V gene lookup returns CDR1 SEHNR and CDR2 FQNEAQ (reference sequence). Here the CDR3 reads CASSLVTGHDEKLFF. As DNA, the CDR3 is TGTGCCAGCAGCCTAGTAACGGGGCACGATGAAAAACTGTTTTTT.

Only one count was recorded for this clone. The chain carries TRBV5-6 and TRBJ1-4; 8 nucleotides line up with TRBD1. Germline V lookup: CDR1 SGHDT, CDR2 YYEEEE. V shed 4 bases, J shed 6 bases, and the junction held 5 bases outside the gene matches. CDR3 length equals 14 residues. The CDR3: CASSPGQAHEKLFF. CDR3 sequence (DNA): TGTGCCAGCAGCCCGGGACAGGCGCATGAAAAACTGTTTTTT. Drawing the rest from reference TRBV5-6 and TRBJ1-4, the complete variable domain is DAGVTQSPTHLIKTRGQQVTLRCSPKSGHDTVSWYQQALGQGPQFIFQYYEEEERQRGNFPDRFSGHQFPNYSSELNVNALLLGDSALYLCASSPGQAHEKLFFGSGTQLSVL.

This clone was counted a few times. V gene TRBV29-1 combines with J gene TRBJ2-1; D is ambiguous. Looked up from germline, CDR1 is SQVTM and CDR2 is ANQGSEA. CDR3 length: 14 residues. The V end lost 1 base, the J end lost 5 bases, and 12 bases lay between the germline ends. The CDR3 nucleotides read TGCAGCGTTGAAGGATTAACCAGAAACAATGAGCAGTTCTTC. It is translated as CSVEGLTRNNEQFF.

J is TRBJ1-2 and V is TRBV2, with D unclear. V was trimmed by 3 bases and J by 3 bases, leaving 5 bases between them. The CDR3 has 12 amino acids. Germline CDR1 SNHLY, CDR2 FYNNEI. The CDR3 DNA reads TGTGCCAGCAGTGACGGAGACTATGGCTACACCTTC. Its protein product is CASSDGDYGYTF. Full variable domain (missing parts from reference TRBV2 and TRBJ1-2): EPEVTQTPSHQVTQMGQEVILRCVPISNHLYFYWYRQILGQKVEFLVSFYNNEISEKSEIFDDQFSVERPDGSNFTLKIRSTKLEDSAMYFCASSDGDYGYTFGSGTRLTVV.

This clone was detected only a few times. The chain employs TRBV7-9 and TRBJ2-1; 7 bases are shared with TRBD1. Unmatched junction bases numbered 7, after V lost 4 bases and J lost 4 bases. Germline V gene lookup returns CDR1 SEHNR and CDR2 FQNEAQ (reference sequence). The CDR3 length is 15 residues. CDR3 nucleotide sequence: TGTGCCAGCAGCTCTACCGGGACAGTTTACAATGAGCAGTTCTTC. This codes for CASSSTGTVYNEQFF.

This clone was recorded a few times. The same CDR3 arises from other DNA sequences in this sample as well. This chain joins TRBV2 and TRBJ2-3; no firm D call. CDR1 SNHLY and CDR2 FYNNEI come from the germline V gene. The CDR3 is 12 residues long. V was cut by 3 bases and J by 0 bases, with 1 base left in between. CDR3 coding DNA: TGTGCCAGCAGTGACAGCACAGATACGCAGTATTTT. Translation gives CASSDSTDTQYF.

This clone was seen a few times. This sample includes further DNA sequences coding for the same CDR3. The chain uses TRBV10-3 and TRBJ2-3; D possibly corresponds to TRBD2 (5 bases). Trimming shortened V by 2 bases and J by 5 bases, and 5 bases separated the two germline ends. This CDR3 comprises 12 residues. Looked up from germline, CDR1 is ENHRY and CDR2 is SYGVKD. The CDR3 spells CAISEGGDTQYF. The CDR3 DNA sequence: TGTGCCATCAGTGAGGGAGGAGATACGCAGTATTTT.

This clone came up a few times. The rearrangement uses TRBV30 and TRBJ1-2; no reliable D call. This CDR3 has 13 residues. V lost 4 bases to trimming and J lost 0 bases, with 9 bases between them. Germline values: CDR1 GTSNPN, CDR2 SVGIG (reference sequence). The CDR3 sequence: CAWTKVANYGYTF. DNA of the CDR3: TGTGCCTGGACTAAGGTGGCTAACTATGGCTACACCTTC.

The CDR3 protein is CSVDWRGRDTQYF. The DNA for the CDR3 is TGCAGCGTTGATTGGCGGGGGCGCGATACGCAGTATTTT. This chain links TRBV29-1 with TRBJ2-3; the D gene is possibly TRBD2 (7 bases). The CDR3 contains 13 residues. CDR1 SQVTM and CDR2 ANQGSEA come from the germline V gene. V lost 3 bases and J 6 bases, leaving 13 bases between the germline ends.

V gene TRBV6-5 combines with J gene TRBJ2-7; 12 bases agree with TRBD2. The CDR3 sequence is 15 residues long. From germline, CDR1 is MNHEY and CDR2 SVGAGI. V was clipped by 4 bases and J by 2 bases; unmatched bases: 3. CDR3 sequence: CASSSRLAGAYEQYF. Written as DNA, the CDR3 is TGTGCCAGCAGTTCCAGACTAGCGGGGGCCTACGAGCAGTACTTC.

The chain is built from TRBV29-1 and TRBJ2-2, with D possibly TRBD2 on 5 matching bases. V lost 7 bases to trimming and J lost 6 bases, with 18 bases between them. The CDR3 runs to 14 residues. Germline assignment: CDR1 SQVTM and CDR2 ANQGSEA. CDR3 coding DNA: TGCAGCGGTCAGGTCAGCGCGGAGGCCGGGGAGCTGTTTTTT. Protein: CSGQVSAEAGELFF.

This clone was detected only a few times. This chain uses TRBV25-1 with TRBJ2-2; no clear D gene. The CDR3 runs 14 residues. Germline CDR1 MGHDK, CDR2 SYGVNS. With 3 bases removed from V and 5 bases from J, the gap between germline ends came to 10 bases. CDR3 bases: TGTGCCAGCAGTGACCCCCGTGGAACCGGGGAGCTGTTTTTT. Translated: CASSDPRGTGELFF.

V and J are TRBV5-1 and TRBJ2-7, with D possibly matching TRBD2 (5 bases). Germline assignment: CDR1 SGHRS and CDR2 YFSETQ. There are 12 residues in the CDR3. Trimming took 3 bases from V and 3 from J, leaving 7 bases between them. Written as DNA, the CDR3 is TGCGCCAGCAGCTCGGGGAACTACGAGCAGTACTTC. It is translated as CASSSGNYEQYF.

The genes are TRBV5-1 and TRBJ2-3; TRBD2 matches at 15 bases. Per the germline V gene, CDR1 is SGHRS and CDR2 is YFSETQ. The length of the CDR3 is 19 residues. V dropped 4 bases and J dropped 1; count of bases not matched to a gene: 10. CDR3 loop: CASSISPGLAGGRTDTQYF. In nucleotides, the CDR3 is TGCGCCAGCAGCATATCTCCGGGACTAGCGGGGGGACGCACAGATACGCAGTATTTT.

This clone appeared a single time. The chain employs TRBV30 and TRBJ2-7; no definite D call. Deletions cut 2 bases from V and 5 bases from J, with 10 bases between. The CDR3 has 12 amino acids. CDR1 and CDR2 (germline): GTSNPN, SVGIG (reference sequence). CDR3 sequence (DNA): TGTGCCTGGAGTCAATTGGCCCACGAGCAGTACTTC. It yields the protein CAWSQLAHEQYF.

The rearrangement joins TRBV29-1 to TRBJ1-4; 7 bases line up with TRBD1. The germline CDR1 and CDR2 sequences are SQVTM and ANQGSEA. The length of the CDR3 is 14 residues. V lost 6 bases and J lost 4; bases outside the gene matches: 8. In DNA, the CDR3 is TGCAGCGTCTACACGACAGGGTTTAATGAAAAACTGTTTTTT. Translating it yields CSVYTTGFNEKLFF.

J is TRBJ2-3 and V is TRBV7-2, with no clear D. This CDR3 is built from 13 residues. Trimming removed 4 bases from V and 3 bases from J, with 8 bases in between. In germline, CDR1 is SGHTA, CDR2 FQGNSA. The CDR3 DNA is TGTGCCAGCAGCTCGGAACTGACAGATACGCAGTATTTT. Its protein is CASSSELTDTQYF.

The chain recombines TRBV30 with TRBJ1-5; 12 bases align to TRBD1. CDR1 and CDR2 (germline): GTSNPN, SVGIG (reference sequence). With V trimmed by 4 bases and J by 6 bases, 7 bases remained unmatched. There are 15 residues in the CDR3. The CDR3 loop reads CAWTLGTGGAQPQHF. For the CDR3, the DNA is TGTGCCTGGACCCTTGGGACAGGGGGCGCTCAGCCCCAGCATTTT.

This clone was recorded a few times. The rearrangement joins TRBV4-1 to TRBJ1-2; the match to TRBD1 covers 7 bases. The CDR3 spans 15 residues. Germline V CDR1 and CDR2: MGHRA, YSYEKL. Trimming at V came to 2 bases and at J to 6 bases, leaving 9 bases not matched to a gene. The DNA of the CDR3 is TGCGCCAGCAGCCAAAGAGACAGGGAGGCGCATGGCTACACCTTC. This sequence encodes CASSQRDREAHGYTF.

The CDR3: CASSPGFLDTQYF. The CDR3 DNA follows: TGTGCCAGCTCACCGGGATTTCTAGATACGCAGTATTTT. This chain joins TRBV18 and TRBJ2-3; D is undetermined. This CDR3 region has 13 residues. CDR1 is KGHSH and CDR2 is LQKENI in the germline V gene. V dropped 3 bases and J dropped 5 bases, with 9 bases sitting between them.

This clone was observed once. The rearrangement uses TRBV27 and TRBJ2-7; D ambiguous. Germline loops: CDR1 MNHEY, CDR2 SMNVEV (reference sequence). This CDR3 spans 13 amino acids. The V gene lost 3 bases and the J gene lost 3 bases, with 9 bases spanning the gap. CDR3 loop: CASSFSTLYEQYF. The CDR3 coding sequence is TGTGCCAGCAGTTTTTCGACGCTCTACGAGCAGTACTTC.

This chain joins TRBV29-1 and TRBJ2-1; TRBD1 might be the D (6 bases). V gave up 2 bases and J gave up 1 base, with 15 bases separating them. The CDR3 extends over 16 amino acids. Germline V gene data show CDR1 as SQVTM and CDR2 as ANQGSEA. This CDR3 reads CSVEKSIQGSYNEQFF. In DNA form, the CDR3 reads TGCAGCGTTGAAAAATCGATACAGGGATCCTACAATGAGCAGTTCTTC.

This clone was detected only a few times. The gene calls are TRBV9 and TRBJ1-2, with 8 bases matching TRBD1. This CDR3 region has 15 residues. V lost 2 bases, J lost 6 bases, and 9 bases stayed unmatched. The germline V gene has CDR1 SGDLS and CDR2 YYNGEE. CDR3 protein: CASSVTPQGADGYTF. The CDR3 DNA reads TGTGCCAGCAGCGTCACACCTCAGGGGGCTGATGGCTACACCTTC.

This clone occurred a few times. The genes are TRBV30 and TRBJ2-2, with D possibly called TRBD1 or TRBD2 (5 bases each). The CDR3 sequence is 13 residues long. Deletions cut 4 bases from V and 3 bases from J, with 9 bases between. CDR1 and CDR2 from the germline V gene are GTSNPN and SVGIG (reference sequence). Here the CDR3 reads CAWNSGHTGELFF. DNA for the CDR3: TGTGCCTGGAACTCGGGGCACACCGGGGAGCTGTTTTTT.

This chain uses TRBV10-3 with TRBJ1-2; D possibly corresponds to TRBD1 (6 bases). Germline CDR1 and CDR2: ENHRY and SYGVKD. Deletions cut 10 bases from V and 10 bases from J, with 25 bases between. This CDR3 contains 14 residues. CDR3 sequence: CATTLRGLGDDYTF. CDR3 nucleotide sequence: TGTGCCACAACCCTGAGGGGGTTGGGAGATGACTACACCTTC.

The chain is built from TRBV5-1 and TRBJ2-5; weak D call: TRBD1 (6 bases). The germline V and J ends were trimmed by 3 bases and 4 bases, with 13 bases remaining between them. Germline V gene sequence: CDR1 SGHRS, CDR2 YFSETQ. The CDR3 totals 14 residues. The CDR3 region is CASSSGAAPETQYF. The CDR3 coding sequence is TGCGCCAGCAGCTCAGGGGCAGCCCCAGAGACCCAGTACTTC. The whole variable domain, remainder taken from reference TRBV5-1 and TRBJ2-5, is KAGVTQTPRYLIKTRGQQVTLSCSPISGHRSVSWYQQTPGQGLQFLFEYFSETQRNKGNFPGRFSGRQFSNSRSEMNVSTLELGDSALYLCASSSGAAPETQYFGPGTRLLVL.

The chain couples TRBV7-3 to TRBJ1-2, with 10 bases that match TRBD1. The CDR3 is made up of 13 amino acids. J gave up 7 bases and V 3 bases, and 2 bases lay outside the gene matches. Germline V gene lookup returns CDR1 SGHTA and CDR2 FQGTGA. The chain's CDR3 is CASSLDRGIGYTF. As DNA, the CDR3 is TGTGCCAGCAGCTTGGACAGGGGGATTGGCTACACCTTC.

The CDR3 bases are TGCGCCAGCAGCTCGATAGGGCCGGGCTACGAGCAGTACTTC. Protein sequence: CASSSIGPGYEQYF. J is TRBJ2-7 and V is TRBV5-1; D remains ambiguous. V lost 3 bases to trimming and J lost 3 bases, with 13 bases between them. CDR3 length: 14 residues. Germline V gene data show CDR1 as SGHRS and CDR2 as YFSETQ.

This chain uses TRBV30 with TRBJ1-2; 7 bases line up with TRBD1. The CDR3 is 14 residues long. Germline V CDR1 and CDR2: GTSNPN, SVGIG (reference sequence). J lost 8 bases, V lost 4 bases, and 13 bases had no gene match. CDR3 sequence (DNA): TGTGCCTGGAAGCCCCCAGACAGGGTCGGGGGCTACACCTTC. Translated, it gives CAWKPPDRVGGYTF.

The table lists this clone with a count of one. Within the sample, other DNA sequences also encode this same CDR3. This chain joins TRBV29-1 and TRBJ1-2; 7 bases agree with TRBD1. From germline, CDR1 is SQVTM and CDR2 ANQGSEA. This CDR3 contains 12 residues. V lost 7 bases to trimming and J lost 3 bases; unmatched junction nucleotides: 5. The chain's CDR3 is CSARTGDYGYTF. In nucleotides, the CDR3 is TGCAGCGCCCGGACAGGAGACTATGGCTACACCTTC.